The TCR beta chain under discussion was sequenced for a study of CD8+CD57+ T cells in acquired aplastic anemia. Study information: When averaged, DNA from sorted CD4+ and CD8+ cells came to 3.2 ug.

The study profiled TCR beta VDJ and CDR3 using genomic DNA as template. TCRdb itself ran the reads through MiXCR, one entry per CDR3 protein. Of about 200,000 distinct CDR3 sequences in the sample, 50% to 70% were seen once. An expansion of CD8+CD57+ cells by flow cytometry had been shown in patients chosen for sequencing. For this clonotype: What it binds is unknown.

Study-wide points: A set of roughly 27 CD8+ CDR3 sequences was shared between patients and controls, and these sequences appeared highly expressed in patients.

Sequenced: sorted CD4+, CD8+, or CD8+CD57+ T cells (not recorded which) from PBMCs. This clonotype was sampled from a human donor with aplastic anemia.

This CDR3 is CASSVELAEDTQYF. In DNA, the CDR3 is TGTGCCAGCAGCGTAGAACTAGCGGAGGATACGCAGTATTTT. The chain recombines TRBV9 with TRBJ2-3, with 8 nucleotides matching TRBD2. V shed 0 bases, J shed 6 bases, and the junction held 3 bases outside the gene matches. Germline assignment: CDR1 SGDLS and CDR2 YYNGEE. The CDR3 is 14 residues long. The entire variable domain, with the rest obtained from reference TRBV9 and TRBJ2-3, is as follows: DSGVTQTPKHLITATGQRVTLRCSPRSGDLSVYWYQQSLDQGLQFLIQYYNGEERAKGNILERFSAQQFPDLHSELNLSSLELGDSALYFCASSVELAEDTQYFGPGTRLTVL.